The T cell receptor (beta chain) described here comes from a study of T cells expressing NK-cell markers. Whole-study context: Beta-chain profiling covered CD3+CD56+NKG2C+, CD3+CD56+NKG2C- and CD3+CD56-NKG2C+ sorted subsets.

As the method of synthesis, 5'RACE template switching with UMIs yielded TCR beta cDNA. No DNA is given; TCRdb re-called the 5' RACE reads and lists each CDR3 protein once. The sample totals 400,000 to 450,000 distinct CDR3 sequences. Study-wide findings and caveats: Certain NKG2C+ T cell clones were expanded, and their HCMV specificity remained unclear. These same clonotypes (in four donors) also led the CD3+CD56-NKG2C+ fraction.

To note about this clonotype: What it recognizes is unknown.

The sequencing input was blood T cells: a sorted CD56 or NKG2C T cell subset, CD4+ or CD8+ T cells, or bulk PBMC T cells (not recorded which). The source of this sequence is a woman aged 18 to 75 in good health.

CDR3 sequence: CASSRTSGPPYEQYF. The rearrangement joins TRBV12-3 or TRBV12-4 to TRBJ2-7; the D gene TCRdb calls, TRBD2, cannot be checked with no DNA. The CDR3 loop spans 15 amino acids.